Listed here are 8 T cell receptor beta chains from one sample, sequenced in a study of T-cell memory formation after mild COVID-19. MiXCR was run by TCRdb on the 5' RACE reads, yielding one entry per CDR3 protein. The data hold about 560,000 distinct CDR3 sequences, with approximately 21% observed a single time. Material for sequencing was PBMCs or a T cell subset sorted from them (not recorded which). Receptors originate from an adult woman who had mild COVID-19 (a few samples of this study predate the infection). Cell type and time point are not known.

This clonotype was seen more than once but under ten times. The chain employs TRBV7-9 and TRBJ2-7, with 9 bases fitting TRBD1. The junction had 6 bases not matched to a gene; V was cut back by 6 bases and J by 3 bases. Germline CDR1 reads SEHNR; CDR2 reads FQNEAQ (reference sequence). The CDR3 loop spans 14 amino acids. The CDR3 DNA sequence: TGTGCCAGCAGACCGGGACAGGGTGTCTACGAGCAGTACTTC. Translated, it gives CASRPGQGVYEQYF.

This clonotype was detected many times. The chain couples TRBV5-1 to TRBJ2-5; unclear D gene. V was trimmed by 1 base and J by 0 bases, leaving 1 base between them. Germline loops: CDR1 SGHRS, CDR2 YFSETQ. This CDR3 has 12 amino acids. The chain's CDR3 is CASSLNQETQYF. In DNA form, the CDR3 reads TGCGCCAGCAGCTTGAACCAAGAGACCCAGTACTTC.

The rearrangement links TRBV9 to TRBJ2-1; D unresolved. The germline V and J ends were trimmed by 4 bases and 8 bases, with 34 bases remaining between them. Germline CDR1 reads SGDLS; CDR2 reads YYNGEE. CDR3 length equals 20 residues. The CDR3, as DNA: TGTGCCAGCAGCCCCTCCGAAGGGTCCAGCGTCTCGATACTCAAGGATGAGCAGTTCTTC. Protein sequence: CASSPSEGSSVSILKDEQFF.

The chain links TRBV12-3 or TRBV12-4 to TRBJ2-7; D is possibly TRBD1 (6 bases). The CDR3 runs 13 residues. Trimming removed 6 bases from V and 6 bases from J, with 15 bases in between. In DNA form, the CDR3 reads TGTGCCAGCAGGCCAGAGGGGGTAGGCGAGCAGTACTTC. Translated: CASRPEGVGEQYF.

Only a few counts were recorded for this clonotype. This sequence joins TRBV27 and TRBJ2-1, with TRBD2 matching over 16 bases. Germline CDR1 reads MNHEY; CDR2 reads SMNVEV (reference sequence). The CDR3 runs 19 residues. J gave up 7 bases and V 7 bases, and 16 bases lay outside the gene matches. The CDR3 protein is CASTPDGWGTSGRGNEQFF. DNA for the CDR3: TGTGCCAGCACCCCCGACGGATGGGGGACTAGCGGGAGGGGGAATGAGCAGTTCTTC.

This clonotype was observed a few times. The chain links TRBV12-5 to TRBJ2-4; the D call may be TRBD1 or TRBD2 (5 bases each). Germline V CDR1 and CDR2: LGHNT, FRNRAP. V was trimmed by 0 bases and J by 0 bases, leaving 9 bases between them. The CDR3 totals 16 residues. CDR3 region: CASGLVPGTAKNIQYF. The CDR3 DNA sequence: TGTGCTAGTGGTTTGGTGCCGGGGACAGCCAAAAACATTCAGTACTTC. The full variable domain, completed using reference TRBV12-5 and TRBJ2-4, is DARVTQTPRHKVTEMGQEVTMRCQPILGHNTVFWYRQTMMQGLELLAYFRNRAPLDDSGMPKDRFSAEMPDATLATLKIQPSEPRDSAVYFCASGLVPGTAKNIQYFGAGTRLSVL.

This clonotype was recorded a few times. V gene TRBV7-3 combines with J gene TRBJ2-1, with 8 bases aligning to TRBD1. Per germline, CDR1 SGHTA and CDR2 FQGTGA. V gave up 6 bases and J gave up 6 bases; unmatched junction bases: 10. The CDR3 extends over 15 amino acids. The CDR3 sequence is CASRSQGALGNEQFF. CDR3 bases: TGTGCCAGCAGATCGCAGGGGGCGTTAGGCAATGAGCAGTTCTTC.

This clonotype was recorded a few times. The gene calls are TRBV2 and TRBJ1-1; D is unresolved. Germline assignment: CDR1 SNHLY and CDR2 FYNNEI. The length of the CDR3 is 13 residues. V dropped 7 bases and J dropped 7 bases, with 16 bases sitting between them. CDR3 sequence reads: CASKAEEVVEAFF. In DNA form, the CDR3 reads TGTGCCAGCAAGGCGGAAGAGGTAGTTGAAGCTTTCTTT.